The next 13 T cell receptor beta chains were all read from a single sample in a study of blood T cell repertoires in COVID-19. Data came from immunoSEQ multiplex PCR; TCRdb stores just in-frame clones and leaves some out. Of some 99,000 clones in the sample, about nine tenths were seen once. Sequenced material: peripheral blood. These receptors all stem from a human donor in a cohort sampled during active COVID-19.

The chain employs TRBV15 and TRBJ2-5; TRBD2 matches at 9 bases. This CDR3 contains 16 residues. Germline V gene lookup returns CDR1 LNHNV and CDR2 YYDKDF (reference sequence). The junction had 5 bases not matched to a gene; V was cut back by 1 base and J by 2 bases. The CDR3 reads CATSRVASGAQETQYF. In nucleotides, the CDR3 is TGTGCCACCAGCAGAGTAGCTAGCGGGGCACAAGAGACCCAGTACTTC.

This chain connects TRBV9 to TRBJ2-1, with a weak D call TRBD2 (6 bases). Germline V lookup: CDR1 SGDLS, CDR2 YYNGEE. There are 15 residues in the CDR3. V lost 0 bases to trimming and J lost 8 bases, with 15 bases between them. The DNA for the CDR3 is TGTGCCAGCAGCGTAGGGTGGACTCGCGGGGATGAGCAGTTCTTC. Its protein product is CASSVGWTRGDEQFF.

The V gene is TRBV7-2, the J gene TRBJ1-1; 7 nucleotides agree with TRBD1. From germline, CDR1 is SGHTA and CDR2 FQGNSA. J lost 7 bases, V lost 3 bases, and 5 bases had no gene match. CDR3 length: 13 amino acids. CDR3 DNA sequence: TGTGCCAGCAGCTTCCACCGGGACAGTGAAGCTTTCTTT. Translating gives CASSFHRDSEAFF.

The chain is built from TRBV5-4 and TRBJ2-7; 8 bases are shared with TRBD1. The V and J ends lost 1 base and 5 bases, in that order; junction bases with no gene match: 11. CDR1 and CDR2 (germline): SGHNT, YYREEE (reference sequence). CDR3 length: 16 amino acids. The CDR3 sequence is CASSLLTGTGYNEQYF. Written as DNA, the CDR3 is TGTGCCAGCAGCTTGTTGACCGGGACAGGTTACAACGAGCAGTACTTC.

The chain carries TRBV11-2 and TRBJ1-1, with no clear D. CDR3 length: 14 residues. Germline loops: CDR1 SGHAT, CDR2 FQNNGV. With 5 bases removed from V and 7 bases from J, the gap between germline ends came to 17 bases. The CDR3 DNA is TGTGCCAGCAGCCCAGTAGCTCGGAGGGTTGAAGCTTTCTTT. Translating it yields CASSPVARRVEAFF.

This chain joins TRBV24-1 and TRBJ2-1; 7 nucleotides align to TRBD2. The V gene end was trimmed by 6 bases and the J gene end by 5 bases; junction bases not matched to a gene: 6. CDR3 length equals 14 residues. CDR1 is KGHDR and CDR2 is SFDVKD in the germline V gene. The CDR3 region has the DNA TGTGCCACCAGTCGGGGCGGGGGAAACAATGAGCAGTTCTTC. It encodes CATSRGGGNNEQFF.

The rearrangement joins TRBV5-6 to TRBJ1-2; D perhaps matches TRBD1 (5 bases). Trimming removed 0 bases from V and 1 base from J, with 7 bases in between. Germline lookup yields CDR1 SGHDT and CDR2 YYEEEE. The CDR3 has 14 residues. This CDR3 reads CASSLGQHNYGYTF. The CDR3 nucleotides read TGTGCCAGCAGCTTGGGACAGCATAACTATGGCTACACCTTC.

This clone was detected once. The rearrangement links TRBV24-1 to TRBJ2-1, with TRBD2 identical over 15 bases. The CDR3 sequence is 18 residues long. Trimming cost V 4 bases and J 2 bases; bases outside gene matches: 5. Germline assignment: CDR1 KGHDR and CDR2 SFDVKD. This CDR3 is CATSDPRTSGGAYNEQFF. The CDR3 nucleotides read TGTGCCACCAGTGACCCGAGGACTAGCGGGGGGGCCTACAATGAGCAGTTCTTC.

V and J are TRBV4-1 and TRBJ1-3, with D perhaps TRBD1 (5 bases). The CDR3 contains 13 residues. From germline, CDR1 is MGHRA and CDR2 YSYEKL. V lost 0 bases to trimming and J lost 12 bases, with 12 bases between them. The CDR3 reads CASSQELSGGIYF. The CDR3 nucleotides read TGCGCCAGCAGCCAAGAATTGTCGGGGGGCATATATTTT.

This sequence joins TRBV28 and TRBJ2-1; the match to TRBD1 covers 8 bases. The CDR3 totals 14 residues. Germline CDR1 and CDR2: MDHEN and SYDVKM. The V and J ends lost 2 bases and 6 bases, in that order; junction bases with no gene match: 3. CDR3 coding DNA: TGTGCCAGCAGTTTACAGGGGGCGCGCAATGAGCAGTTCTTC. It codes for CASSLQGARNEQFF.

V is TRBV6-5 and J is TRBJ1-4; 7 bases are a match to TRBD1. In germline, CDR1 is MNHEY, CDR2 SVGAGI. Trimming took 6 bases from V and 8 from J; bases not matched to a gene: 9. The CDR3 is made up of 14 amino acids. Written as DNA, the CDR3 is TGTGCCAGCAGGGCGACAGGGCTGAAAGAAAAACTGTTTTTT. It translates to CASRATGLKEKLFF.

This chain links TRBV2 with TRBJ1-1; the D gene is possibly TRBD1 (5 bases). CDR1 and CDR2 from the germline V gene are SNHLY and FYNNEI. V was pared by 3 bases and J by 4 bases, with 9 bases between. This CDR3 has 13 residues. The CDR3 bases are TGTGCCAGCAGTGATGCGGGGCCCACTGAAGCTTTCTTT. It codes for CASSDAGPTEAFF.

This clone showed up just once. The rearrangement links TRBV7-9 to TRBJ2-3; 11 bases map to TRBD2. The CDR3 contains 18 residues. Germline lookup yields CDR1 SEHNR and CDR2 FQNEAQ (reference sequence). V was pared by 5 bases and J by 0 bases, with 10 bases of the junction left unmatched. CDR3 DNA: TGTGCCAGCAGCCCCCCTTTTAGACTAGCGGGAAGCACAGATACGCAGTATTTT. Residues: CASSPPFRLAGSTDTQYF.